This entry lists 22 T cell receptor beta chains sequenced from one sample in a study of long-term antiretroviral therapy in people with HIV. The run of the v3.0 immunoSEQ assay was at survey level. Here immunoSEQ multiplex PCR was the method, and the copy in TCRdb shows in-frame clones only, minus some. The table includes some 11,000 clones, 83% detected once. The sample in question was unsorted PBMCs, obtained 3.4 years after starting antiretroviral therapy. The origin of the receptors is a man aged 40-50 years with HIV.

This sequence joins TRBV11-2 and TRBJ2-1; TRBD1 might be the D (6 bases). This CDR3 has 13 residues. V lost 3 bases, J lost 7 bases, and 10 bases lay in between. The germline gives CDR1 SGHAT, CDR2 FQNNGV. The CDR3 DNA sequence: TGTGCCAGCAGCTTTACAGGGATGAATGAGCAGTTCTTC. It specifies CASSFTGMNEQFF.

This chain links TRBV29-1 with TRBJ1-1; 7 positions agree with TRBD1. Per the germline V gene, CDR1 is SQVTM and CDR2 is ANQGSEA. J gave up 4 bases and V 6 bases, and 8 bases lay outside the gene matches. The CDR3 has 13 residues. The CDR3 is CSVLGAGGTEAFF. The CDR3 DNA follows: TGCAGCGTCCTTGGGGCAGGGGGCACTGAAGCTTTCTTT.

CDR3 nucleotide sequence: TGCGCCAGCAGCTTAGGACCTATTGATACGCAGTATTTT. It codes for CASSLGPIDTQYF. The V and J genes are TRBV5-1 and TRBJ2-3; D uncertain. The CDR3 contains 13 residues. CDR1 is SGHRS and CDR2 is YFSETQ in the germline V gene. The germline V and J ends were trimmed by 2 bases and 6 bases, with 10 bases remaining between them.

The chain has TRBV14 and TRBJ2-1; maybe TRBD2 (6 bases). The CDR3 sequence is 17 residues long. Germline CDR1 and CDR2: SGHDN and FVKESK. V lost 0 bases, J lost 8 bases, and 20 bases lay in between. Here the CDR3 reads CASSQDMTTRYMDEQFF. The CDR3 bases are TGTGCCAGCAGCCAAGATATGACGACTAGGTATATGGATGAGCAGTTCTTC. The variable domain in full, completed from reference TRBV14 and TRBJ2-1, reads EAGVTQFPSHSVIEKGQTVTLRCDPISGHDNLYWYRRVMGKEIKFLLHFVKESKQDESGMPNNRFLAERTGGTYSTLKVQPAELEDSGVYFCASSQDMTTRYMDEQFFGPGTRLTVL.

The chain combines TRBV29-1 with TRBJ1-2; D is ambiguous. CDR3 length equals 12 residues. Trimming took 6 bases from V and 4 from J, leaving 12 bases between them. Germline loops: CDR1 SQVTM, CDR2 ANQGSEA. Here the CDR3 DNA reads TGCAGCGTGACAAGGGCGGGCTATGGCTACACCTTC. As protein: CSVTRAGYGYTF. The whole variable domain, remainder taken from reference TRBV29-1 and TRBJ1-2, is SAVISQKPSRDICQRGTSLTIQCQVDSQVTMMFWYRQQPGQSLTLIATANQGSEATYESGFVIDKFPISRPNLTFSTLTVSNMSPEDSSIYLCSVTRAGYGYTFGSGTRLTVV.

The CDR3 here is CSVEDVGTDIQYF. CDR3 bases: TGCAGCGTTGAAGACGTTGGGACAGACATTCAGTACTTC. The J gene is TRBJ2-4, the V gene TRBV29-1; 7 bases are shared with TRBD1. The CDR3 has 13 amino acids. The germline V gene encodes CDR1 SQVTM and CDR2 ANQGSEA. The J segment lost 8 bases and the V segment lost 0 bases, leaving 4 bases of the junction unmatched.

This clone came up once. The chain links TRBV7-2 to TRBJ2-1, with 14 bases that match TRBD2. The V gene's germline CDR1 is SGHTA and CDR2 FQGNSA. The CDR3 spans 17 residues. The V and J ends lost 5 bases and 6 bases, in that order; junction bases with no gene match: 9. Here the CDR3 reads CASSIRLAGGLGNEQFF. DNA for the CDR3: TGTGCCAGCAGCATCCGACTAGCGGGAGGGTTGGGCAATGAGCAGTTCTTC.

The chain has TRBV5-5 and TRBJ2-7; TRBD1 agrees at 8 bases. Germline V lookup: CDR1 SGHKS, CDR2 YYEKEE (reference sequence). This CDR3 has 13 residues. Trimming at V came to 4 bases and at J to 3 bases, leaving 3 bases not matched to a gene. The CDR3: CASSRTGSYEQYF. CDR3 in DNA: TGTGCCAGCAGCCGGACAGGGAGCTACGAGCAGTACTTC.

The J gene is TRBJ2-2, the V gene TRBV7-3; 12 nucleotides align to TRBD1. The CDR3 has 18 amino acids. In germline, CDR1 is SGHTA, CDR2 FQGTGA. V gave up 0 bases and J gave up 5 bases; unmatched junction bases: 7. DNA of the CDR3: TGTGCCAGCAGCTTAACCCGGGACAGGGGGCTTAGGACCGGGGAGCTGTTTTTT. Translation gives CASSLTRDRGLRTGELFF.

The V and J genes are TRBV29-1 and TRBJ2-7, with TRBD2 matching over 10 bases. The CDR3 totals 13 residues. CDR1 SQVTM and CDR2 ANQGSEA come from the germline V gene. The V and J ends lost 2 bases and 5 bases, in that order; junction bases with no gene match: 3. The CDR3 loop is CSVEYGTSDEQYF. CDR3 DNA: TGCAGCGTTGAATACGGGACTAGCGACGAGCAGTACTTC.

V is TRBV27 and J is TRBJ2-7; D unresolved. V dropped 4 bases and J dropped 9 bases, with 13 bases sitting between them. Germline V gene lookup returns CDR1 MNHEY and CDR2 SMNVEV (reference sequence). The CDR3 has 12 residues. The CDR3 spells CASSSQQGRQYF. The CDR3 nucleotides read TGTGCCAGCAGTTCCCAACAAGGTCGGCAGTACTTC.

The rearrangement uses TRBV2 and TRBJ2-2; 10 bases match TRBD2. This CDR3 comprises 15 residues. Germline assignment: CDR1 SNHLY and CDR2 FYNNEI. Unmatched junction bases numbered 4, after V lost 4 bases and J lost 5 bases. The DNA for the CDR3 is TGTGCCAGCAGTGGACTAGCGGGCCTAACCGGGGAGCTGTTTTTT. Translated, it gives CASSGLAGLTGELFF.

The V and J genes are TRBV5-1 and TRBJ1-4; 8 bases line up with TRBD1. This CDR3 has 15 amino acids. Germline V gene lookup returns CDR1 SGHRS and CDR2 YFSETQ. V shed 5 bases and J 5 bases; nucleotides not matched to a gene: 8. CDR3 region: CASRTSGTGNEKLFF. The CDR3 nucleotides read TGCGCCAGCAGGACATCCGGGACAGGAAATGAAAAACTGTTTTTT.

The genes are TRBV28 and TRBJ1-2; no definite D call. Looked up from germline, CDR1 is MDHEN and CDR2 is SYDVKM. Trimming took off 5 bases at V and 4 bases at J, with 8 bases between the two ends. CDR3 size: 12 residues. For the CDR3, the DNA is TGTGCCAGCAGTCCCAACTTCTATGGCTACACCTTC. It codes for CASSPNFYGYTF.

V is TRBV30 and J is TRBJ2-7; 9 bases match TRBD1. This CDR3 contains 13 residues. Looked up from germline, CDR1 is GTSNPN and CDR2 is SVGIG (reference sequence). V shed 3 bases and J 11 bases; nucleotides not matched to a gene: 11. The CDR3 region has the DNA TGTGCCTGGAGATCTACAGGACAGGGGAATGAGTACTTC. This sequence encodes CAWRSTGQGNEYF.

The V call is TRBV5-8, the J call TRBJ2-1, with a weak D call TRBD1 (5 bases). Trimming shortened V by 0 bases and J by 4 bases, and 8 bases separated the two germline ends. CDR1 is SGHTS and CDR2 is YDEGEE in the germline V gene. The CDR3 sequence is 14 residues long. The CDR3 DNA follows: TGTGCCAGCAGCTTGGGACAGATTTACAATGAGCAGTTCTTC. This translates into CASSLGQIYNEQFF.

The rearrangement uses TRBV28 and TRBJ2-7; D gene uncertain. Germline V gives CDR1 MDHEN, CDR2 SYDVKM. CDR3 length equals 15 residues. V shed 3 bases and J shed 4 bases, with 16 bases lying between them. The CDR3 reads CASSFAELLRYEQYF. CDR3 DNA: TGTGCCAGCAGTTTCGCGGAGCTCCTACGTTACGAGCAGTACTTC. Complete variable domain (other parts from reference TRBV28 and TRBJ2-7): DVKVTQSSRYLVKRTGEKVFLECVQDMDHENMFWYRQDPGLGLRLIYFSYDVKMKEKGDIPEGYSVSREKKERFSLILESASTNQTSMYLCASSFAELLRYEQYFGPGTRLTVT.

The chain links TRBV4-3 to TRBJ1-2; D gene uncertain. The V end was cut by 0 bases, the J end by 8 bases, with 19 bases between. CDR3 length: 16 residues. Germline V CDR1 and CDR2: LGHNA, YSLEER. CDR3 loop: CASSQDLFGGLGGYTF. The CDR3, as DNA: TGCGCCAGCAGCCAAGATCTGTTCGGAGGGCTCGGAGGCTACACCTTC.

This chain connects TRBV20-1 to TRBJ2-3; D is undetermined. V gave up 1 base and J gave up 7 bases, with 6 bases separating them. The CDR3 has 11 amino acids. CDR1 and CDR2 from the germline V gene are DFQATT and SNEGSKA (reference sequence). Here the CDR3 reads CSARVTNTQYF. As DNA, the CDR3 is TGCAGTGCTAGAGTGACCAATACGCAGTATTTT.

This rearrangement joins TRBV27 to TRBJ2-3, with D perhaps matching TRBD2 (7 bases). CDR3 length: 17 amino acids. Germline loops: CDR1 MNHEY, CDR2 SMNVEV (reference sequence). Trimming pared 0 bases from V and 3 bases from J, leaving 16 bases between. The CDR3 is CASSLSSRGARTDTQYF. In DNA, the CDR3 is TGTGCCAGCAGTTTATCGAGTCGGGGGGCGCGTACAGATACGCAGTATTTT.

The chain is built from TRBV20-1 and TRBJ2-5; possibly TRBD1 or TRBD2 for D (5 bases each). The CDR3 length is 11 residues. The ends were cut back, 5 bases at V and 7 bases at J, with 11 bases in the middle. CDR1 and CDR2 from the germline V gene are DFQATT and SNEGSKA (reference sequence). The chain's CDR3 is CSAGGRGTQYF. The CDR3, as DNA: TGCAGTGCTGGGGGTAGAGGGACCCAGTACTTC.

This chain links TRBV27 with TRBJ1-2; TRBD1 agrees at 7 bases. This CDR3 contains 17 residues. J gave up 4 bases and V 6 bases, and 17 bases lay outside the gene matches. The V gene's germline CDR1 is MNHEY and CDR2 SMNVEV (reference sequence). The CDR3 sequence: CASSAWGQGGFGYGYTF. The CDR3 nucleotides read TGTGCCAGCAGCGCGTGGGGGCAGGGGGGCTTCGGCTATGGCTACACCTTC.